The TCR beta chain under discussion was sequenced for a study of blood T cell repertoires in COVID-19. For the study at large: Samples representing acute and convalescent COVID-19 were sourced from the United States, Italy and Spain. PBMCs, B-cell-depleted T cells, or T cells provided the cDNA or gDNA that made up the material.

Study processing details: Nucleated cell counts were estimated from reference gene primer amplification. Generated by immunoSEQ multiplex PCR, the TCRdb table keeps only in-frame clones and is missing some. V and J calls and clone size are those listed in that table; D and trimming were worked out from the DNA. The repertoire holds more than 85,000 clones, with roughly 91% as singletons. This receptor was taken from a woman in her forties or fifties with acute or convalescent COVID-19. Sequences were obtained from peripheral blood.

CDR3 residues: CASSQGDFENIQYF. The CDR3 region has the DNA TGTGCCAGCAGCCAAGGAGACTTCGAAAACATTCAGTACTTC. The chain recombines TRBV4-2 with TRBJ2-4; D is uncertain. Deletions cut 1 base from V and 5 bases from J, with 9 bases between. Germline V gene data show CDR1 as LGHNA and CDR2 as YNFKEQ. The CDR3 is 14 amino acids.